One T cell receptor (beta chain) is described in this entry. CDR1 is SGHDT and CDR2 is YYEEEE in the germline V gene. The CDR3 is made up of 15 amino acids. V lost 1 base and J lost 1, with 11 bases in between. A multiplex PCR was run with 60 Vbeta primers and 13 Jbeta primers. The method was immunoSEQ multiplex PCR; TCRdb's version includes in-frame clones alone and lacks a portion of them. In the table there are about 78,000 clones, under 70% of which are singletons. This record belongs to a study of cytomegalovirus exposure and HLA in healthy donors. The chain has TRBV5-6 and TRBJ1-1; D is unclear. The origin of this receptor is a man younger than 45 in good health and CMV-seropositive. Sequenced input: PBMCs. The CDR3 DNA is TGTGCCAGCAGCTTGATGAACAGAAAGAACACTGAAGCTTTCTTT. Protein product: CASSLMNRKNTEAFF.